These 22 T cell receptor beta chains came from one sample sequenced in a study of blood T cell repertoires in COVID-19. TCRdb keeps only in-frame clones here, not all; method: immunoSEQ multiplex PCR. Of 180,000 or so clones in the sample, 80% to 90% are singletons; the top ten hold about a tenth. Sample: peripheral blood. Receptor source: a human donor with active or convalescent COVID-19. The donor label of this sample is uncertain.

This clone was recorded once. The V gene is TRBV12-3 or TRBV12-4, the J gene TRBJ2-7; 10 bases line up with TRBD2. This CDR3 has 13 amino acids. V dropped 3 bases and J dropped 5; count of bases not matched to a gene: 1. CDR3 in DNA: TGTGCCAGCAGTTTTGGGACTAGCGACGAGCAGTACTTC. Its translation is CASSFGTSDEQYF.

For the CDR3, the DNA is TGTGCCAGCAGCTTAAACGCGCGTTACAATGAGCAGTTCTTC. Translated: CASSLNARYNEQFF. The chain uses TRBV11-1 and TRBJ2-1; no clear D. Germline CDR1 is SGHAT and CDR2 is FQDESV (reference sequence). Trimming removed 2 bases from V and 4 bases from J, with 9 bases in between. The CDR3 has 14 amino acids.

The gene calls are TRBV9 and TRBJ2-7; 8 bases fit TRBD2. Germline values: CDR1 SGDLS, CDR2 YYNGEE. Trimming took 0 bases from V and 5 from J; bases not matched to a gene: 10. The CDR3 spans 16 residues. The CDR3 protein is CASSVGTGTSRNEQYF. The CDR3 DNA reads TGTGCCAGCAGCGTAGGCACCGGGACTAGTCGCAACGAGCAGTACTTC.

CDR3: CASSLAGGRPEQFF. The CDR3 nucleotides read TGTGCCAGCAGCTTAGCGGGAGGTCGTCCTGAGCAGTTCTTC. The genes are TRBV7-8 and TRBJ2-1; TRBD2 is a possible D gene (6 bases). Germline V gives CDR1 SGHVS, CDR2 FQNEAQ. The CDR3 length is 14 residues. V was cut by 0 bases and J by 9 bases, with 12 bases left in between.

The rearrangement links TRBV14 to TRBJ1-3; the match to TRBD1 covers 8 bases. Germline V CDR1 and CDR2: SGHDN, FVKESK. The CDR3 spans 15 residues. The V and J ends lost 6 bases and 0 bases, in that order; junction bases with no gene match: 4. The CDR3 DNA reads TGTGCCAGCAGACCAGGGGGCTTCTCTGGAAACACCATATATTTT. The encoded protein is CASRPGGFSGNTIYF.

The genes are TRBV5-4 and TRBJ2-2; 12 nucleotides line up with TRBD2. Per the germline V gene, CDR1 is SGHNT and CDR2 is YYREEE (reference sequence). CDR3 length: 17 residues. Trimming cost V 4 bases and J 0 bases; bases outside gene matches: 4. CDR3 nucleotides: TGTGCCAGCAGCCCGGGACTAGCGGGTTCGAACACCGGGGAGCTGTTTTTT. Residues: CASSPGLAGSNTGELFF.

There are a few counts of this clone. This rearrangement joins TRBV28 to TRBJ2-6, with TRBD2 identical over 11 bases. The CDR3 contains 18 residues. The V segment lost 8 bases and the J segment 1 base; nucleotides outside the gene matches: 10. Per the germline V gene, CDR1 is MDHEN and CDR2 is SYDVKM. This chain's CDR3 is CASGTSSGGLSGANVLTF. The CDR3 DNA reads TGTGCCAGCGGGACCTCTAGCGGGGGGTTATCTGGGGCCAACGTCCTGACTTTC.

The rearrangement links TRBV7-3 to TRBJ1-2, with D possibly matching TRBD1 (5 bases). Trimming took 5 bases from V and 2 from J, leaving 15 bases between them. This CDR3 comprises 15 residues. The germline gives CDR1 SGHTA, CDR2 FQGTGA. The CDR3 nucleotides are TGTGCCAGCAGCCCGGGTGGGGGGAACAACTATGGCTACACCTTC. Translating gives CASSPGGGNNYGYTF.

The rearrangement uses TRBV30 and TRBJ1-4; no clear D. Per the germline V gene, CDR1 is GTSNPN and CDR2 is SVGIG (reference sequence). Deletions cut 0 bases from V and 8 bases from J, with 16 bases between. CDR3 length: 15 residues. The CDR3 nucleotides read TGTGCCTGGAGTGTACTGGGAGGCCATCGCGAAAAACTGTTTTTT. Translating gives CAWSVLGGHREKLFF.

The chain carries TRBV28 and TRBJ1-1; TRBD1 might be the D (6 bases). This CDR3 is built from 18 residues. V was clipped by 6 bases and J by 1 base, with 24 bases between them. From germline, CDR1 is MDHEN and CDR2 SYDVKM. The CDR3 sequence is CASSPLGGGALENTEAFF. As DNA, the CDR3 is TGTGCCAGCAGCCCACTCGGCGGGGGGGCCCTCGAGAACACTGAAGCTTTCTTT.

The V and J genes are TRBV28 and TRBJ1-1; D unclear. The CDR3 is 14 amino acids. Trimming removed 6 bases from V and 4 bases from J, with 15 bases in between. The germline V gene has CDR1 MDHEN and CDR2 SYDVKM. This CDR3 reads CASSKTPGGTEAFF. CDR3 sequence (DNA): TGTGCCAGCAGCAAAACCCCCGGCGGCACTGAAGCTTTCTTT.

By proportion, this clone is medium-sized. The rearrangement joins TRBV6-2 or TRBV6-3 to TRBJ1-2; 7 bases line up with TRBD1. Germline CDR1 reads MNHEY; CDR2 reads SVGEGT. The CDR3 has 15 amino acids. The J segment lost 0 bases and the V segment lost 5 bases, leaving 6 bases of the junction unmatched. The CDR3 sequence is CASSRDSLTNYGYTF. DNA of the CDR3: TGTGCCAGCAGTAGGGACAGTCTTACTAACTATGGCTACACCTTC.

CDR3 sequence: CASSQGLAGSTDTQYF. The CDR3 DNA sequence: TGTGCCAGCAGCCAAGGGCTAGCCGGCAGCACAGATACGCAGTATTTT. This chain uses TRBV4-2 with TRBJ2-3, with D perhaps matching TRBD2 (5 bases). The V gene lost 1 base and the J gene lost 0 bases, with 11 bases spanning the gap. Germline CDR1 is LGHNA and CDR2 is YNFKEQ. This CDR3 is built from 16 residues.

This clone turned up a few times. The DNA for the CDR3 is TGTGCCAGCAGCTTGGGGGGAGTAAATTCACCCCTCCACTTT. This translates into CASSLGGVNSPLHF. The chain employs TRBV5-4 and TRBJ1-6; D is unresolved. V lost 0 bases to trimming and J lost 7 bases, with 8 bases between them. CDR3 length: 14 amino acids. CDR1 SGHNT and CDR2 YYREEE come from the germline V gene (reference sequence).

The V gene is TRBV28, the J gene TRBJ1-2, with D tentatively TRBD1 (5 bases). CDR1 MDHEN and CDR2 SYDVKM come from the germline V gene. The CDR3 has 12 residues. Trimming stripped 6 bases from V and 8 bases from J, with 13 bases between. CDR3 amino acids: CASSTGGSGYTF. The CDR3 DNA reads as TGTGCCAGCAGCACGGGGGGGTCAGGCTACACCTTC.

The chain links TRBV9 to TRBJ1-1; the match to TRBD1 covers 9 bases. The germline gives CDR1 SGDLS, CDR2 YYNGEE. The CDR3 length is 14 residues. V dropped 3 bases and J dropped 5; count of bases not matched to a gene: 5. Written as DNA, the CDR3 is TGTGCCAGCAGCGCACAGGGGGCGCAAACTGAAGCTTTCTTT. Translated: CASSAQGAQTEAFF.

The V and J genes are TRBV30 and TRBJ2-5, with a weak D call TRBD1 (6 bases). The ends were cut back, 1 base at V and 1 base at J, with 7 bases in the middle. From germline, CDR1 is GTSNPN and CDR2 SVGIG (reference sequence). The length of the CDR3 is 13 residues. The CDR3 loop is CAWSGRGQETQYF. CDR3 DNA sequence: TGTGCCTGGAGTGGCAGGGGCCAAGAGACCCAGTACTTC.

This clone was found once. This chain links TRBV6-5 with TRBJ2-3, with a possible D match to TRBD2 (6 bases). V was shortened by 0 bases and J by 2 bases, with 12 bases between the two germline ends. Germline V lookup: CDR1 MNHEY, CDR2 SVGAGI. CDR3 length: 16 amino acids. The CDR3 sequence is CASSYSGREPTDTQYF. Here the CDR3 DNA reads TGTGCCAGCAGTTACTCAGGCCGGGAGCCCACAGATACGCAGTATTTT.

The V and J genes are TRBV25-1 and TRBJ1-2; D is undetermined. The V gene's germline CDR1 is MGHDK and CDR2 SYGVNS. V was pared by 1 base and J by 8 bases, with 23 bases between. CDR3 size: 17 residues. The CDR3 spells CASSELGLKEGIEGYTF. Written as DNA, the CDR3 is TGTGCCAGCAGTGAATTGGGTTTAAAGGAGGGAATTGAAGGCTACACCTTC.

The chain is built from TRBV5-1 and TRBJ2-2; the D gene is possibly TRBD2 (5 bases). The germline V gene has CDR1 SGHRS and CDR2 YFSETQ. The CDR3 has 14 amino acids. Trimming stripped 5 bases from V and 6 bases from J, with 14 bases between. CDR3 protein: CASRARGESGELFF. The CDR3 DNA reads TGCGCCAGCAGGGCCCGGGGAGAATCCGGGGAGCTGTTTTTT.

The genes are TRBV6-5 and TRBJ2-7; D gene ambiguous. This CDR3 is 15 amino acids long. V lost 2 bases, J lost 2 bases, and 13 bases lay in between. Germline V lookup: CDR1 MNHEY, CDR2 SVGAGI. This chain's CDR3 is CASSYDSSDAYEQYF. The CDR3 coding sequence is TGTGCCAGCAGTTACGACTCCTCAGACGCCTACGAGCAGTACTTC.

CDR3 loop: CASSVGVESTDTQYF. For the CDR3, the DNA is TGTGCCAGCAGCGTAGGTGTAGAGAGCACAGATACGCAGTATTTT. The chain carries TRBV9 and TRBJ2-3; D ambiguous. The CDR3 is 15 residues long. Trimming cost V 0 bases and J 0 bases, with 8 bases left between them. CDR1 is SGDLS and CDR2 is YYNGEE in the germline V gene.